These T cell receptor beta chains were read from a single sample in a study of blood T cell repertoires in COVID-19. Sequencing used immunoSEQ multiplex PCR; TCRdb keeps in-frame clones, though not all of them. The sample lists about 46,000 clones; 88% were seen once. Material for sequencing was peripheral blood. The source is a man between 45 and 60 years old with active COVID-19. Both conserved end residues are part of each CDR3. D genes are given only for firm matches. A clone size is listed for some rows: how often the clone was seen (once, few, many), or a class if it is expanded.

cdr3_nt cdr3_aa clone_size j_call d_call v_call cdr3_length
TGTGCCACCAGCCGACAGGGCTCTTACGACACCTTC CATSRQGSYDTF NA TRBJ1-2 TRBD1 TRBV6-5 12
TGTGCCAGCAGCTTGTCAGGACAGGGCTCTGGGGCCAACGTCCTGACTTTC CASSLSGQGSGANVLTF NA TRBJ2-6 TRBD1 TRBV5-5 17
TGTGCCAGCAGTGACGCGACAGGGGGGGCGGAGACCCAGTACTTC CASSDATGGAETQYF NA TRBJ2-5 TRBD1 TRBV6-1 15
TGTGCCATCAGTTCGACAGGGAGCTTGACCGGGGAGCTGTTTTTT CAISSTGSLTGELFF NA TRBJ2-2 TRBD1 TRBV10-3 15
TGTGCCAGCAGCCAATGGCCCGGGCAAGAGACCCAGTACTTC CASSQWPGQETQYF few TRBJ2-5 NA TRBV3-1/TRBV3-2 14
TGCGCCAGCAGCTTGGAGGAGGACTATGGCTACACCTTC CASSLEEDYGYTF NA TRBJ1-2 NA TRBV5-1 13
TGTGCCAGCAGCTTGCCCGGGAGCGACTACAATGAGCAGTTCTTC CASSLPGSDYNEQFF NA TRBJ2-1 NA TRBV5-4 15
TGTGCCAGCTCACAGGGCGAAGGGGGCAATCAGCCCCAGCATTTT CASSQGEGGNQPQHF NA TRBJ1-5 NA TRBV18 15
TGTGCCAGCAGTTCTAGCGATACTAGCACAGATACGCAGTATTTT CASSSSDTSTDTQYF NA TRBJ2-3 NA TRBV25-1 15
TGTGCCAGCAGCCCCCTTCGGAGCTCCTACGAGCAGTACTTC CASSPLRSSYEQYF NA TRBJ2-7 NA TRBV3-1/TRBV3-2 14
TGTGCCAGTAATCCCGGGAGCTGGTCCTACGAGCAGTACTTC CASNPGSWSYEQYF NA TRBJ2-7 NA TRBV19 14
TGTGCCAGCAGCAAGGCGGGGGCCGAACGCGGGAGAGAGACCCAGTACTTC CASSKAGAERGRETQYF NA TRBJ2-5 NA TRBV6-4 17
TGTGCCAGCAGCTTAGCGGCCGACTTCCAGCCCCAGCATTTT CASSLAADFQPQHF NA TRBJ1-5 NA TRBV7-9 14
TGTGCAAGTCGGGGGAACCGCGGTGATGAGACAGGGGCCTACGAGCAGTACTTC CASRGNRGDETGAYEQYF NA TRBJ2-7 NA TRBV12-2 18
TGTGCCACCAGCTGGGGACGGGGGAGGGGTAACTATGGCTACACCTTC CATSWGRGRGNYGYTF NA TRBJ1-2 NA TRBV15 16
TGTGCCAGCAGCTGGACAGGGATGGCCTACGAGCAGTACTTC CASSWTGMAYEQYF NA TRBJ2-7 TRBD1 TRBV6-5 14
TGTGCCAGCAGTGAAAATCTGCAGGGGCTGGGGTATGGCTACACCTTC CASSENLQGLGYGYTF once TRBJ1-2 NA TRBV6-1 16
TGTGCCAGTACCTCGAGGCGGGGGGGAACCACAGATACGCAGTATTTT CASTSRRGGTTDTQYF NA TRBJ2-3 TRBD2 TRBV19 16
TGTGCCTGGAGTGCCAGGCTATCACCCCTCCACTTT CAWSARLSPLHF NA TRBJ1-6 NA TRBV30 12
TGTGCCAGCAGTTCACCGGGACAGGGAGGAGATACGCAGTATTTT CASSSPGQGGDTQYF NA TRBJ2-3 TRBD1 TRBV28 15
TGCGCCAGCAGCTCGAGTTCCTACGAGCAGTACTTC CASSSSSYEQYF NA TRBJ2-7 NA TRBV10-1 12
TGTGCCACCGCAGGGACAGGGCGCACAGATACGCAGTATTTT CATAGTGRTDTQYF NA TRBJ2-3 TRBD1 TRBV24-1 14
TGCGCCAGCTTCAGGGAGGCCGCCTACAATGAGCAGTTCTTC CASFREAAYNEQFF NA TRBJ2-1 NA TRBV5-1 14
TGTGCCAGCAGTGCAGGGGTACTCGGCACAGATACGCAGTATTTT CASSAGVLGTDTQYF NA TRBJ2-3 NA TRBV25-1 15
TGTGCCAGCAGTCCTCCACGGGGGGGGTCCTACGAGCAGTACTTC CASSPPRGGSYEQYF NA TRBJ2-7 TRBD2 TRBV6-5 15
TGTGCCAGCAGCTTAGGTCAGGGAGGATCCGAGCAGTACTTC CASSLGQGGSEQYF NA TRBJ2-7 NA TRBV7-9 14
TGCGCCAGCAGCCAGTCCTCTAGCGGGGGGGCCGGGACCCAGTACTTC CASSQSSSGGAGTQYF NA TRBJ2-5 TRBD2 TRBV4-1 16
TGTGCCAGCAGCCCTCGGGACAGGAGATCACCCCTCCACTTT CASSPRDRRSPLHF NA TRBJ1-6 TRBD1 TRBV3-1/TRBV3-2 14
TGTGCCAGCAGCCAAGAATACAGCTCCTACGAGCAGTACTTC CASSQEYSSYEQYF NA TRBJ2-7 NA TRBV3-1/TRBV3-2 14
TGTGCCAGCAGTACTAGCAGGGATGGCAATCAGCCCCAGCATTTT CASSTSRDGNQPQHF once TRBJ1-5 NA TRBV28 15
TGTGCCAGCAGCCCCGTTGGAGCTGAAGCTTTCTTT CASSPVGAEAFF NA TRBJ1-1 NA TRBV3-1/TRBV3-2 12
TGCAGCGTGTGGAGACAGGGAAGAGGAAACTATGGCTACACCTTC CSVWRQGRGNYGYTF once TRBJ1-2 TRBD1 TRBV29-1 15